The 16 T cell receptor beta chains below were found in one sample sequenced in a study of blood T cell repertoires in COVID-19. Profiling relied on immunoSEQ multiplex PCR, and the TCRdb table lists in-frame clones only, not all of them. The sample shows more than 85,000 clones, under 90% of them seen only once. The sequencing sample was made of peripheral blood. The receptor source for this set is an elderly man with acute or convalescent COVID-19.

The chain has TRBV9 and TRBJ1-4; D ambiguous. This CDR3 is 15 amino acids long. Germline V gene sequence: CDR1 SGDLS, CDR2 YYNGEE. V was pared by 4 bases and J by 8 bases, with 18 bases between. CDR3: CASSPSGRTAEKLFF. CDR3 DNA: TGTGCCAGCAGCCCAAGCGGGAGGACGGCGGAAAAACTGTTTTTT. Looking up the rest from reference TRBV9 and TRBJ1-4 gives the full variable domain: DSGVTQTPKHLITATGQRVTLRCSPRSGDLSVYWYQQSLDQGLQFLIQYYNGEERAKGNILERFSAQQFPDLHSELNLSSLELGDSALYFCASSPSGRTAEKLFFGSGTQLSVL.

The chain couples TRBV7-2 to TRBJ2-1; TRBD2 agrees at 10 bases. V was pared by 1 base and J by 9 bases, with 9 bases of the junction left unmatched. From germline, CDR1 is SGHTA and CDR2 FQGNSA. The length of the CDR3 is 16 residues. For the CDR3, the DNA is TGTGCCAGCAGCTTAGAGTTTGCTAGCGGGAGTGGTGAGCAGTTCTTC. Translated: CASSLEFASGSGEQFF.

J is TRBJ2-7 and V is TRBV6-5, with 8 bases fitting TRBD1. This CDR3 has 13 amino acids. In germline, CDR1 is MNHEY, CDR2 SVGAGI. With 7 bases clipped from V and 2 bases from J, the junction kept 4 bases outside the gene matches. CDR3 residues: CASNRGQAYEQYF. The CDR3 DNA is TGTGCCAGCAACCGGGGACAGGCCTACGAGCAGTACTTC.

A few counts support this clone. The chain joins TRBV3-1 (or the pseudogene TRBV3-2) to TRBJ2-7; possible D gene TRBD1, 7 bases. The V gene lost 4 bases and the J gene lost 4 bases, with 17 bases spanning the gap. The CDR3 length is 15 residues. Germline lookup yields CDR1 LGHDT and CDR2 YNNKEL (reference sequence). CDR3 sequence (DNA): TGTGCCAGCAGCCGTGGGATGGAGGGGGCGTACGAGCAGTACTTC. This sequence encodes CASSRGMEGAYEQYF.

The rearrangement uses TRBV24-1 and TRBJ2-2; D gene ambiguous. This CDR3 region has 14 residues. V was shortened by 2 bases and J by 5 bases, with 8 bases between the two germline ends. CDR1 is KGHDR and CDR2 is SFDVKD in the germline V gene. The CDR3 region has the DNA TGTGCCACCAGTGATTCCGACAAAACCGGGGAGCTGTTTTTT. Protein sequence: CATSDSDKTGELFF.

CDR3 residues: CASSPAGLAGTNEQFF. In DNA form, the CDR3 reads TGTGCCAGCTCACCAGCGGGGCTAGCGGGAACCAATGAGCAGTTCTTC. The V gene is TRBV18, the J gene TRBJ2-1, with 9 bases matching TRBD2. The CDR3 spans 16 residues. CDR1 is KGHSH, CDR2 LQKENI, per germline. J lost 6 bases, V lost 2 bases, and 8 bases had no gene match. The complete variable domain, with remaining parts taken from reference TRBV18 and TRBJ2-1, reads NAGVMQNPRHLVRRRGQEARLRCSPMKGHSHVYWYRQLPEEGLKFMVYLQKENIIDESGMPKERFSAEFPKEGPSILRIQQVVRGDSAAYFCASSPAGLAGTNEQFFGPGTRLTVL.

The chain combines TRBV6-2 or TRBV6-3 with TRBJ2-1, with TRBD2 as a possible D gene (6 bases). Germline lookup yields CDR1 MNHEY and CDR2 SVGEGT. This CDR3 has 15 amino acids. Trimming left V 5 bases short and J 5 bases short, with 16 bases between. This CDR3 reads CASSNPLADHNEQFF. CDR3 nucleotide sequence: TGTGCCAGCAGTAACCCATTAGCGGACCACAATGAGCAGTTCTTC.

CDR3 DNA sequence: TGCAGCGTTGCTAGCGGGTCTAGCACAGATACGCAGTATTTT. This sequence encodes CSVASGSSTDTQYF. The chain links TRBV29-1 to TRBJ2-3; TRBD2 matches 8 bases. The CDR3 is 14 residues long. Germline V gene lookup returns CDR1 SQVTM and CDR2 ANQGSEA. The J segment lost 0 bases and the V segment lost 4 bases, leaving 3 bases of the junction unmatched.

The chain recombines TRBV5-6 with TRBJ1-1, with D tentatively TRBD1 (6 bases). The CDR3 is 14 amino acids. V was pared by 2 bases and J by 2 bases, with 10 bases between. The V gene's germline CDR1 is SGHDT and CDR2 YYEEEE. CDR3 nucleotide sequence: TGTGCCAGCAGCTTTACAGGGATTAACACTGAAGCTTTCTTT. It codes for CASSFTGINTEAFF.

CDR3 sequence: CASSSFSGRSVDEQFF. The CDR3 DNA is TGTGCCAGCAGCTCTTTTAGCGGGAGGTCGGTCGATGAGCAGTTCTTC. The chain combines TRBV7-9 with TRBJ2-1; TRBD2 matches at 10 bases. Germline V lookup: CDR1 SEHNR, CDR2 FQNEAQ (reference sequence). J gave up 8 bases and V 4 bases, and 11 bases lay outside the gene matches. CDR3 length: 16 residues.

V and J are TRBV6-2 or TRBV6-3 and TRBJ1-1; no firm D call. The CDR3 covers 15 residues. The germline gives CDR1 MNHEY, CDR2 SVGEGT. V was pared by 5 bases and J by 0 bases, with 13 bases between. As DNA, the CDR3 is TGTGCCAGCAGTCCAGAACAGCACATGAACACTGAAGCTTTCTTT. This sequence encodes CASSPEQHMNTEAFF.

The chain combines TRBV29-1 with TRBJ1-1; possible D gene TRBD1, 6 bases. The germline V and J ends were trimmed by 7 bases and 2 bases, with 14 bases remaining between them. The CDR3 spans 13 residues. Germline V CDR1 and CDR2: SQVTM, ANQGSEA. The CDR3 region is CSGRGGGNTEAFF. For the CDR3, the DNA is TGCAGCGGGCGGGGGGGCGGAAACACTGAAGCTTTCTTT.

The rearrangement joins TRBV5-1 to TRBJ2-7, with TRBD2 identical over 11 bases. V trimming: 0 bases; J trimming: 4 bases; junction bases outside the gene matches: 3. Looked up from germline, CDR1 is SGHRS and CDR2 is YFSETQ. This CDR3 comprises 15 residues. The CDR3 nucleotides read TGCGCCAGCAGCTTGGCGCTAGCGGGAGGTTACGAGCAGTACTTC. Translation gives CASSLALAGGYEQYF. Looking up the rest from reference TRBV5-1 and TRBJ2-7 gives the full variable domain: KAGVTQTPRYLIKTRGQQVTLSCSPISGHRSVSWYQQTPGQGLQFLFEYFSETQRNKGNFPGRFSGRQFSNSRSEMNVSTLELGDSALYLCASSLALAGGYEQYFGPGTRLTVT.

The chain combines TRBV5-8 with TRBJ1-1; no clear D gene. The V gene lost 0 bases and the J gene lost 0 bases, with 9 bases spanning the gap. Germline V gene lookup returns CDR1 SGHTS and CDR2 YDEGEE. The CDR3 covers 15 residues. The CDR3 coding sequence is TGTGCCAGCAGCTTGGGCGTCGCCCTGAACACTGAAGCTTTCTTT. It specifies CASSLGVALNTEAFF. The variable domain in full, completed from reference TRBV5-8 and TRBJ1-1, reads EAGVTQSPTHLIKTRGQQATLRCSPISGHTSVYWYQQALGLGLQFLLWYDEGEERNRGNFPPRFSGRQFPNYSSELNVNALELEDSALYLCASSLGVALNTEAFFGQGTRLTVV.

The chain combines TRBV19 with TRBJ1-4, with D perhaps matching TRBD1 (6 bases). Germline CDR1 is LNHDA and CDR2 is SQIVND (reference sequence). This CDR3 is built from 15 residues. The V end lost 5 bases, the J end lost 3 bases, and 13 bases lay between the germline ends. The CDR3 bases are TGTGCCAGTAGTGCCGGACAGCTTGCTAATGAAAAACTGTTTTTT. It encodes CASSAGQLANEKLFF. Complete variable domain (other parts from reference TRBV19 and TRBJ1-4): DGGITQSPKYLFRKEGQNVTLSCEQNLNHDAMYWYRQDPGQGLRLIYYSQIVNDFQKGDIAEGYSVSREKKESFPLTVTSAQKNPTAFYLCASSAGQLANEKLFFGSGTQLSVL.

This rearrangement joins TRBV6-5 to TRBJ1-4; 10 bases are shared with TRBD1. This CDR3 region has 15 residues. V dropped 6 bases and J dropped 8; count of bases not matched to a gene: 9. In germline, CDR1 is MNHEY, CDR2 SVGAGI. This chain's CDR3 is CASRLTTGGGEKLFF. CDR3 nucleotide sequence: TGTGCCAGCAGGTTAACGACAGGGGGCGGCGAAAAACTGTTTTTT.